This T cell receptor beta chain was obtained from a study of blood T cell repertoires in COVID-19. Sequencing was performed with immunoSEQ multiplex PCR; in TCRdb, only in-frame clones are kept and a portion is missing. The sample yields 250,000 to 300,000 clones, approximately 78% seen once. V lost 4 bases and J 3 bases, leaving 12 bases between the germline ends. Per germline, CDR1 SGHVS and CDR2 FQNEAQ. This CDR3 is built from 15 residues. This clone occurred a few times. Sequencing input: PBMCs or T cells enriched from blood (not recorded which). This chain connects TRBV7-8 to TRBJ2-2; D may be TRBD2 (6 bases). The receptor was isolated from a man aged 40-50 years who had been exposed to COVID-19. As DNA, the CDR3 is TGTGCCAGCAGCTGGGCGGGGAAGGACACCGGGGAGCTGTTTTTT. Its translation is CASSWAGKDTGELFF.